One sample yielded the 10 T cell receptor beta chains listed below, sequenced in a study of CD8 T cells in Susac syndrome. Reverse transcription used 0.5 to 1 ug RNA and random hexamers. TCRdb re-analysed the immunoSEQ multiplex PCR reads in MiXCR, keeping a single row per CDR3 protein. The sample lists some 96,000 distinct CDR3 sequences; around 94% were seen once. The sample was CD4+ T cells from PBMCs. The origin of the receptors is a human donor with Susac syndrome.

Here the CDR3 DNA reads TGTGCCAGCAGCCCAGCACGGACAGGGGGTCATACGCAGTATTTT. This gives the protein CASSPARTGGHTQYF. The genes are TRBV11-2 and TRBJ2-3, with TRBD1 matching over 10 bases. CDR3 size: 15 residues. V was pared by 5 bases and J by 7 bases, with 9 bases of the junction left unmatched. Germline V gene data show CDR1 as SGHAT and CDR2 as FQNNGV.

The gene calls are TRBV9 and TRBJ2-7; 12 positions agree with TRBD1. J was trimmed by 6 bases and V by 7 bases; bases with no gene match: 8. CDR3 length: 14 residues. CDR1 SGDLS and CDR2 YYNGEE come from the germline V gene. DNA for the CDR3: TGTGCCAGCTCCTGCGGGACAGGGGGCTGCGAGCAGTACTTC. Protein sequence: CASSCGTGGCEQYF.

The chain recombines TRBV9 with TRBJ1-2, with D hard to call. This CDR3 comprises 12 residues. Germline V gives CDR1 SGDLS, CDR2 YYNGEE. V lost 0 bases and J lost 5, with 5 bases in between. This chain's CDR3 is CASSVVGYGYTF. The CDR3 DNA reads TGTGCCAGCAGCGTAGTCGGTTATGGCTACACCTTC.

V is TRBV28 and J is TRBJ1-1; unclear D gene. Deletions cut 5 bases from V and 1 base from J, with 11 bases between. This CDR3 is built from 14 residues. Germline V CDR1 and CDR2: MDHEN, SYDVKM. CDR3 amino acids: CASSRVRENTEAFF. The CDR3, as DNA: TGTGCCAGCAGTCGAGTACGGGAGAACACTGAAGCTTTCTTT.

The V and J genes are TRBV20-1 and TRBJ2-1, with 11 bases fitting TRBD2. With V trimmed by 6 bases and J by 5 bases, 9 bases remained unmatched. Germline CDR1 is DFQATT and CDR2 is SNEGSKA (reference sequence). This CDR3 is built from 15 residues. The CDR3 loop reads CSAFFFSGGDNEQFF. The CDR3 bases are TGCAGTGCCTTTTTCTTTAGCGGGGGGGACAATGAGCAGTTCTTC.

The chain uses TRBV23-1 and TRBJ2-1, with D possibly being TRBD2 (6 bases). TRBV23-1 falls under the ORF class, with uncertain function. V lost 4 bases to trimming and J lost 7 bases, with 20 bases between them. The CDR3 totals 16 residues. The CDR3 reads CASSPPGDREWNEQFF. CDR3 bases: TGCGCCAGCAGTCCTCCCGGGGACCGGGAGTGGAATGAGCAGTTCTTC.

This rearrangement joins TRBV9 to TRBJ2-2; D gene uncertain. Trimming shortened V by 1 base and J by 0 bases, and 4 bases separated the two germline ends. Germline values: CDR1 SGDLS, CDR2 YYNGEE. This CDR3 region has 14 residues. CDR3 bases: TGTGCCAGCAGCGTAAGGTCGAACACCGGGGAGCTGTTTTTT. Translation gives CASSVRSNTGELFF.

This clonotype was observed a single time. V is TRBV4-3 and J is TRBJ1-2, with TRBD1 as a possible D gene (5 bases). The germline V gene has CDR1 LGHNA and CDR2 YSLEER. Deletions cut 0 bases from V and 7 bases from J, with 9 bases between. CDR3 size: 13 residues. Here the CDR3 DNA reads TGCGCCAGCAGCCAAGAGGGGGGAGTTGGCTACACCTTC. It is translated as CASSQEGGVGYTF.

The CDR3 DNA reads TGCAGCGTTAGACAGGGGCCGCCTGGCTACACCTTC. Protein: CSVRQGPPGYTF. The rearrangement uses TRBV29-1 and TRBJ1-2; 8 bases are shared with TRBD1. The CDR3 contains 12 residues. V shed 5 bases and J 7 bases; nucleotides not matched to a gene: 6. Germline V gene lookup returns CDR1 SQVTM and CDR2 ANQGSEA.

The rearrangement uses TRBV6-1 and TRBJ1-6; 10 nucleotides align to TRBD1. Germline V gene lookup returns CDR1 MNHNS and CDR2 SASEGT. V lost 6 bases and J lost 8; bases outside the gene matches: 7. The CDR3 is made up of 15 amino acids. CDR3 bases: TGTGCCAGCAGACTAGGACAGGGGGGTTATTCACCCCTCCACTTT. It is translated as CASRLGQGGYSPLHF.